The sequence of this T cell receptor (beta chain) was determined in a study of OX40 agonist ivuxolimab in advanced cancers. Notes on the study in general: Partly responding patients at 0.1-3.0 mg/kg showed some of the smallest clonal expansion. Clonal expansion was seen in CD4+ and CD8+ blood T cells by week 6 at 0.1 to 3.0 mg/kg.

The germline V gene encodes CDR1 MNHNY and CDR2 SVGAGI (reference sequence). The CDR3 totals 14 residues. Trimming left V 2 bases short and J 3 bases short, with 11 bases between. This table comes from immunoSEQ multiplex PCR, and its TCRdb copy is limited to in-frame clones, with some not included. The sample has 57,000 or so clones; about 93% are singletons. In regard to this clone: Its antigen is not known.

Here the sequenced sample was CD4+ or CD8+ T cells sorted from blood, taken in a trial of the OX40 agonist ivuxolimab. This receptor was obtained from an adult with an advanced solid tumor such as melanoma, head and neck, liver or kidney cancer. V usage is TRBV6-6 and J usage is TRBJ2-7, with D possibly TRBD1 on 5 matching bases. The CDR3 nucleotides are TGTGCCAGCAGTTACGACAGCGCTAGCTACGAGCAGTACTTC. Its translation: CASSYDSASYEQYF.